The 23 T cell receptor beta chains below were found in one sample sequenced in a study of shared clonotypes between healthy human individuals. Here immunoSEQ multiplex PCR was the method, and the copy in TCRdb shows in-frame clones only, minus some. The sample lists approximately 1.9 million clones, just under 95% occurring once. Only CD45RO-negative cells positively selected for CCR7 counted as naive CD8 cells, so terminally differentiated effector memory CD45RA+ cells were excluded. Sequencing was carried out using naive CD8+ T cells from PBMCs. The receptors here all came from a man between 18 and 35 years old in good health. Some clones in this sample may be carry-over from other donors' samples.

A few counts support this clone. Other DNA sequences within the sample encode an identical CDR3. For the CDR3, the DNA is TGTGCCAGCAGCCTGACAGGGGGCACTGAAGCTTTCTTT. It yields the protein CASSLTGGTEAFF. V gene TRBV7-3 combines with J gene TRBJ1-1; 9 bases line up with TRBD1. Losses at the gene ends were 5 bases for V and 4 bases for J; bases not matched to a gene: 2. CDR1 and CDR2 from the germline V gene are SGHTA and FQGTGA. The CDR3 has 13 amino acids.

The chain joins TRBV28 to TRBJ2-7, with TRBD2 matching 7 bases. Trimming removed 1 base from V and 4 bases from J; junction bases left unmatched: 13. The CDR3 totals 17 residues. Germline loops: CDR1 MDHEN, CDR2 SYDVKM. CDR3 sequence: CASSLSLAAPPGYEQYF. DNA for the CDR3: TGTGCCAGCAGTTTATCTCTAGCGGCCCCGCCTGGGTACGAGCAGTACTTC. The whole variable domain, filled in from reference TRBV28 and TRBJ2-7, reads DVKVTQSSRYLVKRTGEKVFLECVQDMDHENMFWYRQDPGLGLRLIYFSYDVKMKEKGDIPEGYSVSREKKERFSLILESASTNQTSMYLCASSLSLAAPPGYEQYFGPGTRLTVT.

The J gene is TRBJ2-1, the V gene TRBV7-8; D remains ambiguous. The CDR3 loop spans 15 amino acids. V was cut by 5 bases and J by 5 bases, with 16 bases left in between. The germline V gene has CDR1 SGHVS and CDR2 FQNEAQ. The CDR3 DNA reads TGTGCCAGCAGCCTCTCGGTGGGCCTCCACAATGAGCAGTTCTTC. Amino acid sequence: CASSLSVGLHNEQFF.

In DNA form, the CDR3 reads TGTGCCTGGAAATTGATGGTCGCCGGGCAATCACCCCTCCACTTT. Translated: CAWKLMVAGQSPLHF. The rearrangement uses TRBV30 and TRBJ1-6; D call uncertain. The CDR3 consists of 15 residues. V gave up 4 bases and J gave up 10 bases, with 20 bases separating them. Germline V gene sequence: CDR1 GTSNPN, CDR2 SVGIG (reference sequence).

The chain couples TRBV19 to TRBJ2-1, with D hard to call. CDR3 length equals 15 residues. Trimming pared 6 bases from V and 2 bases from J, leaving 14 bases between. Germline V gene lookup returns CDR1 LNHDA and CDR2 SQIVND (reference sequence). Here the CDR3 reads CASSRYQKAYNEQFF. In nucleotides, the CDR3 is TGTGCCAGTAGCCGCTACCAAAAAGCCTACAATGAGCAGTTCTTC.

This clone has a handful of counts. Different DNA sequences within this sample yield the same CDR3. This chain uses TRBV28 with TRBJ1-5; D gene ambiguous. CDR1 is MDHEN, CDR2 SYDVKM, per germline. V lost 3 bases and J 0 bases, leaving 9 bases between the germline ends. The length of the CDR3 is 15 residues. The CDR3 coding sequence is TGTGCCAGCAGTTTGAGGGTATATAGCAATCAGCCCCAGCATTTT. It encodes CASSLRVYSNQPQHF.

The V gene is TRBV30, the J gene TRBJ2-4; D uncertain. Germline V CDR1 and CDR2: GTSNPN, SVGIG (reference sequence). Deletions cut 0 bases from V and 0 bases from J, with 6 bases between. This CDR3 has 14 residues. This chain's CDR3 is CAWSVDLAKNIQYF. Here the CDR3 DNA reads TGTGCCTGGAGTGTAGACTTAGCCAAAAACATTCAGTACTTC.

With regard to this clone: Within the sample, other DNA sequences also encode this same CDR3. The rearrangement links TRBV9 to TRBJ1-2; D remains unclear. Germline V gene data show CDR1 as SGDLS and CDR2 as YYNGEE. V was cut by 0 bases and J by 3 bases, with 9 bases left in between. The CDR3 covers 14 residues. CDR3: CASSVASRDYGYTF. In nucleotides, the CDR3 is TGTGCCAGCAGCGTAGCCTCTAGGGACTATGGCTACACCTTC.

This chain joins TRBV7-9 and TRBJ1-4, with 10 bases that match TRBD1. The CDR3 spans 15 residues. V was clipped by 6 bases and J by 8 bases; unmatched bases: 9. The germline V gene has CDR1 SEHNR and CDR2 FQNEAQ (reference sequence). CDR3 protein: CASSEQGTGDEKLFF. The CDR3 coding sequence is TGTGCCAGCAGTGAACAAGGGACAGGGGACGAAAAACTGTTTTTT.

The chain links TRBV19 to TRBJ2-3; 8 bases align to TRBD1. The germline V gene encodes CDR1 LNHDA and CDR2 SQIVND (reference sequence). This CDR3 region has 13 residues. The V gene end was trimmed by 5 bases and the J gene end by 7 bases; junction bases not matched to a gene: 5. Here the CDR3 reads CASSAGGRNTQYF. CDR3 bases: TGTGCCAGTAGTGCAGGGGGCAGGAATACGCAGTATTTT.

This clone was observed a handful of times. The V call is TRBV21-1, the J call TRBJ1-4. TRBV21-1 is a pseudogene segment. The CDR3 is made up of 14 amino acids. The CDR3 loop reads CASLFPGPNEKLFF. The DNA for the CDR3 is TGTGCCAGCCTTTTTCCCGGCCCGAATGAAAAACTGTTTTTT.

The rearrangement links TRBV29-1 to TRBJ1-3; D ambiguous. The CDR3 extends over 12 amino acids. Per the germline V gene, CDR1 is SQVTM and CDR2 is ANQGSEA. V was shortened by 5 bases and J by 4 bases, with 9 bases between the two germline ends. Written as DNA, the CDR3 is TGCAGCGTTAAGGTGGGAGGAAACACCATATATTTT. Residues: CSVKVGGNTIYF.

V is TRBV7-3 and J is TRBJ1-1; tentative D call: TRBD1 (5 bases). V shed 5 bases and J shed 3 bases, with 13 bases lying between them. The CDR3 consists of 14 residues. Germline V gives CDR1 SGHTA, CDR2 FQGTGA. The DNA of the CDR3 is TGTGCCAGCAGCCCCGATGGGGGGTACACTGAAGCTTTCTTT. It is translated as CASSPDGGYTEAFF.

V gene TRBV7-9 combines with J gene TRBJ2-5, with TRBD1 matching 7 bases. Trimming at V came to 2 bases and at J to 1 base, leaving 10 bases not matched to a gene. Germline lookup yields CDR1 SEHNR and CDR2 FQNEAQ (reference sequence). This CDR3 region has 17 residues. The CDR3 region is CASSLIGTAPIQETQYF. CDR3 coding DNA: TGTGCCAGCAGCTTAATAGGGACAGCACCTATCCAAGAGACCCAGTACTTC.

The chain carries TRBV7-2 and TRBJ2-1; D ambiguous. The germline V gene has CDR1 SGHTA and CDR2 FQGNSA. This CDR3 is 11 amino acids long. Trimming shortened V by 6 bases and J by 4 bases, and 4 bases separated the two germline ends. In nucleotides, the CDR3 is TGTGCCAGCAGTATATACAATGAGCAGTTCTTC. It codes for CASSIYNEQFF.

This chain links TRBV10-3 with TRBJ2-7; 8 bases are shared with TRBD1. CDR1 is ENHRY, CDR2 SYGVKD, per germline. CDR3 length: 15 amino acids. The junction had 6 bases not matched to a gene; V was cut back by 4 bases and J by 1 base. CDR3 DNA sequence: TGTGCCATCAGTGGGACGGACAGGGCTTCCTACGAGCAGTACTTC. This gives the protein CAISGTDRASYEQYF.

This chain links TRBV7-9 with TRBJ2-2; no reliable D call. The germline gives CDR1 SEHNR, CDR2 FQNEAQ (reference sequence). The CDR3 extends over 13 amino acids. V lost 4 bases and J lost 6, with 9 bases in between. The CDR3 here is CASSSGVPGELFF. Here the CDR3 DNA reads TGTGCCAGCAGCTCTGGAGTGCCCGGGGAGCTGTTTTTT.

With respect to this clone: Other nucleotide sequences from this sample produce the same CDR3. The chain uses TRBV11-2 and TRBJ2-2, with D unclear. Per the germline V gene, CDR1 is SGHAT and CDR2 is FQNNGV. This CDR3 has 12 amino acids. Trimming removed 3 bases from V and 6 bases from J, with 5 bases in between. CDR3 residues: CASSFFAGELFF. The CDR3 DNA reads TGTGCCAGCAGCTTTTTCGCCGGGGAGCTGTTTTTT.

CDR3 protein: CASFRFGGNTIYF. CDR3 nucleotides: TGTGCCAGCTTCAGGTTTGGTGGAAACACCATATATTTT. The rearrangement links TRBV28 to TRBJ1-3; no firm D call. The CDR3 is 13 amino acids. V lost 8 bases, J lost 3 bases, and 11 bases lay in between. Germline-derived CDR1 and CDR2 are MDHEN and SYDVKM.

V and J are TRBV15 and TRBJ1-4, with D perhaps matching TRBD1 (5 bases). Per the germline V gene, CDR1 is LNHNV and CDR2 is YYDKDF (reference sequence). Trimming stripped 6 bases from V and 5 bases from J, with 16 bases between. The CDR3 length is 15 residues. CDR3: CATRNDRGRNEKLFF. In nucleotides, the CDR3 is TGTGCCACCAGGAATGACCGGGGGAGGAATGAAAAACTGTTTTTT.

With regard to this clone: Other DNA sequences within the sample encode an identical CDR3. The CDR3 protein is CASSLSSYEQYF. In DNA form, the CDR3 reads TGTGCCAGCAGTTTGAGCTCCTACGAGCAGTACTTC. The chain links TRBV28 to TRBJ2-7, with unresolved D. CDR1 and CDR2 from the germline V gene are MDHEN and SYDVKM. This CDR3 contains 12 residues. Trimming removed 3 bases from V and 0 bases from J, with 3 bases in between.

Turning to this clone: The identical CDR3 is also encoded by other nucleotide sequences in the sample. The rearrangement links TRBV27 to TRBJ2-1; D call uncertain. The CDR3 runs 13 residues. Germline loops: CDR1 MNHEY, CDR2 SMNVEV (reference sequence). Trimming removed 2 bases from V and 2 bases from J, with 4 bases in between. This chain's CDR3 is CASSLATYNEQFF. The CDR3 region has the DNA TGTGCCAGCAGTTTAGCGACCTACAATGAGCAGTTCTTC.

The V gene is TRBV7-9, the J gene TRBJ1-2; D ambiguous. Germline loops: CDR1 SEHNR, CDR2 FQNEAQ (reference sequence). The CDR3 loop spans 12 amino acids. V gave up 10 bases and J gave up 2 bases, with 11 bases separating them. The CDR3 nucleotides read TGTGCCACGCCCGGCGAGAACTATGGCTACACCTTC. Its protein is CATPGENYGYTF.